Given below is one T cell receptor (beta chain) in context. This sample is part of a study of blood T cell repertoires in COVID-19. Method: immunoSEQ multiplex PCR; TCRdb's copy keeps in-frame clones and lacks some. The sample holds approximately 94,000 clones, about 80% seen once. CDR3 size: 16 residues. The germline V gene has CDR1 LGHNA and CDR2 YSLEER. V was clipped by 5 bases and J by 1 base; unmatched bases: 5. The sequencing sample was made of peripheral blood. V usage is TRBV4-3 and J usage is TRBJ2-7, with 13 bases aligning to TRBD2. The sequence was obtained from a human donor in a cohort sampled during active COVID-19. The CDR3 DNA is TGCGCCAGCAGCGTAGAGACTAGCGGGGGGTCCTACGAGCAGTACTTC. Translating it yields CASSVETSGGSYEQYF.